Detailed here is one TCR beta chain. The CDR3 is made up of 15 amino acids. The germline CDR1 and CDR2 sequences are LGHNA and YSLEER. V shed 0 bases and J shed 4 bases, with 12 bases lying between them. The sample is drawn from a study of shared clonotypes between healthy human individuals. Cells designated naive CD8 were CD45RO-negative and were positively selected for CCR7, with terminally differentiated effector memory CD45RA+ cells excluded. TCRdb's table, derived via immunoSEQ multiplex PCR, lists solely in-frame clones and lacks some. The sample has over 2 million clones, approximately 95% seen once.

This chain links TRBV4-3 with TRBJ1-2; D is perhaps TRBD1 (6 bases). The TCR originated in a young man in good health. Sequenced material: naive CD8+ T cells sorted from blood. This chain's CDR3 is CASSQEGTGTYGYTF. CDR3 nucleotides: TGCGCCAGCAGCCAAGAGGGAACAGGGACCTATGGCTACACCTTC.